One sample yielded the 28 T cell receptor beta chains listed below, sequenced in a study of T cell changes during pregnancy in multiple sclerosis. TCRdb's table, derived via immunoSEQ multiplex PCR, lists solely in-frame clones and lacks some. The repertoire includes some 59,000 clones, around 90% of them detected once, and 1.3% sits in the top ten. Specimen: peripheral blood, collected in the second trimester of pregnancy. The receptors were sampled from a female donor with multiple sclerosis, enrolled in a pregnancy study.

The chain uses TRBV7-6 and TRBJ2-1, with a tentative D call TRBD2 (7 bases). The V gene lost 5 bases and the J gene lost 9 bases, with 20 bases spanning the gap. Germline V gene data show CDR1 as SGHVS and CDR2 as FNYEAQ. The CDR3 loop spans 15 amino acids. The CDR3 DNA follows: TGTGCCAGCAGCCCTACAGATAGGGGGAGGGGTGAGCAGTTCTTC. Its translation: CASSPTDRGRGEQFF.

The rearrangement uses TRBV7-9 and TRBJ2-1; no definite D call. The germline CDR1 and CDR2 sequences are SEHNR and FQNEAQ (reference sequence). Trimming took off 5 bases at V and 0 bases at J, with 11 bases between the two ends. CDR3 length equals 15 residues. The DNA for the CDR3 is TGTGCCAGCAGCCCAAACCCGAGCTCCTACAATGAGCAGTTCTTC. Translation: CASSPNPSSYNEQFF.

This clone appeared a single time. V and J are TRBV15 and TRBJ1-4, with 7 positions matching TRBD1. The trim removed 3 bases at V and 6 bases at J, leaving 7 bases unmatched. The CDR3 is 15 amino acids. Germline V lookup: CDR1 LNHNV, CDR2 YYDKDF (reference sequence). The CDR3: CATSSDRARDEKLFF. CDR3 in DNA: TGTGCCACCAGCAGTGACAGGGCCCGGGATGAAAAACTGTTTTTT.

Here the CDR3 reads CASSSQGNGYTF. CDR3 sequence (DNA): TGCGCCAGCAGCTCGCAGGGAAATGGCTACACCTTC. The chain couples TRBV5-1 to TRBJ1-2; D is possibly TRBD1 (5 bases). CDR1 is SGHRS and CDR2 is YFSETQ in the germline V gene. Deletions cut 3 bases from V and 6 bases from J, with 9 bases between. This CDR3 has 12 amino acids.

This clone was seen only a few times. The chain links TRBV7-3 to TRBJ2-2, with a weak D call TRBD1 (5 bases). The CDR3 is 15 amino acids. Germline assignment: CDR1 SGHTA and CDR2 FQGTGA. V was trimmed by 5 bases and J by 7 bases, leaving 17 bases between them. CDR3 bases: TGTGCCAGCAGCCCTTCCGGGCCCCAGGGCGGGGAGCTGTTTTTT. As protein: CASSPSGPQGGELFF. Full variable domain (outside the CDR3, taken from reference TRBV7-3 and TRBJ2-2): GAGVSQTPSNKVTEKGKYVELRCDPISGHTALYWYRQSLGQGPEFLIYFQGTGAADDSGLPNDRFFAVRPEGSVSTLKIQRTERGDSAVYLCASSPSGPQGGELFFGEGSRLTVL.

In regard to this clone: Because the CDR3's place on the DNA is in doubt, the DNA is left out and the CDR3 is given as listed by TCRdb. The rearrangement joins TRBV21-1 to TRBJ1-1. TRBV21-1 is deemed a pseudogene. The CDR3 totals 14 residues, both ends included. The CDR3 loop is CASSKWGVGTEAFF.

The J gene is TRBJ2-7, the V gene TRBV7-9; TRBD1 might be the D (5 bases). With 0 bases removed from V and 6 bases from J, the gap between germline ends came to 15 bases. The CDR3 is made up of 15 amino acids. Per the germline V gene, CDR1 is SEHNR and CDR2 is FQNEAQ (reference sequence). CDR3 coding DNA: TGTGCCAGCAGCTTAGCCCCCAAGGACAAGGGCGAGCAGTACTTC. The encoded protein is CASSLAPKDKGEQYF.

This sequence joins TRBV28 and TRBJ2-1, with TRBD1 matching over 7 bases. V lost 5 bases to trimming and J lost 6 bases; unmatched junction nucleotides: 7. CDR3 size: 14 residues. CDR1 MDHEN and CDR2 SYDVKM come from the germline V gene. Here the CDR3 DNA reads TGTGCCAGCAGTCTACCAGGGGGTCTCAATGAGCAGTTCTTC. It translates to CASSLPGGLNEQFF.

The V gene is TRBV10-3, the J gene TRBJ1-2; the match to TRBD1 covers 8 bases. The germline V gene has CDR1 ENHRY and CDR2 SYGVKD. With 3 bases clipped from V and 4 bases from J, the junction kept 4 bases outside the gene matches. The CDR3 extends over 14 amino acids. CDR3 nucleotide sequence: TGTGCCATCAGTGACGGACAGGGTGCCTATGGCTACACCTTC. This translates into CAISDGQGAYGYTF.

This clone came up once. The rearrangement links TRBV27 to TRBJ2-1, with 7 bases lining up with TRBD1. V lost 9 bases, J lost 1 base, and 12 bases stayed unmatched. This CDR3 is built from 16 residues. The V gene's germline CDR1 is MNHEY and CDR2 SMNVEV (reference sequence). The CDR3 DNA follows: TGTGCCAGTCACCCCTCGACAGGGAGTTCCTACAATGAGCAGTTCTTC. Amino acids: CASHPSTGSSYNEQFF.

The V and J genes are TRBV9 and TRBJ1-2, with TRBD1 matching over 7 bases. The CDR3 covers 16 residues. V lost 7 bases, J lost 3 bases, and 15 bases stayed unmatched. CDR1 and CDR2 (germline): SGDLS, YYNGEE. The DNA for the CDR3 is TGTGCCAGCTCGTCTCAGCCCCGGGACAGATACTATGGCTACACCTTC. Amino acid sequence: CASSSQPRDRYYGYTF.

The CDR3 spells CASSAYRGQGLHGYTF. DNA of the CDR3: TGTGCCAGTAGTGCATACAGGGGGCAGGGGCTACACGGCTACACCTTC. This chain connects TRBV19 to TRBJ1-2; TRBD1 agrees at 9 bases. The ends lost 5 bases at V and 8 bases at J; junction bases unmatched: 15. Germline-derived CDR1 and CDR2 are LNHDA and SQIVND (reference sequence). The CDR3 contains 16 residues.

The DNA of the CDR3 is TGTGCCAGTAGTACACCGACCACCGACGGGTATCAGCCCCAGCATTTT. The encoded protein is CASSTPTTDGYQPQHF. The chain links TRBV19 to TRBJ1-5; D gene unclear. The germline V gene has CDR1 LNHDA and CDR2 SQIVND (reference sequence). V was clipped by 4 bases and J by 5 bases, with 18 bases between them. The CDR3 is 16 amino acids.

This clone occurred a few times. V gene TRBV5-1 combines with J gene TRBJ1-3; D is uncertain. Germline V CDR1 and CDR2: SGHRS, YFSETQ. The CDR3 covers 15 residues. Trimming removed 5 bases from V and 2 bases from J, with 14 bases in between. The CDR3: CASRSRPEPGNTIYF. The DNA for the CDR3 is TGCGCCAGCAGAAGTCGTCCAGAACCTGGAAACACCATATATTTT.

The chain links TRBV30 to TRBJ1-5; weak D call: TRBD1 (5 bases). CDR1 is GTSNPN, CDR2 SVGIG, per germline (reference sequence). CDR3 length: 15 amino acids. The ends were cut back, 3 bases at V and 0 bases at J, with 12 bases in the middle. CDR3 sequence reads: CAWSGDSYSNQPQHF. The CDR3 DNA reads as TGTGCCTGGAGCGGGGACTCCTATAGCAATCAGCCCCAGCATTTT. The variable domain in full, with the rest retrieved from reference TRBV30 and TRBJ1-5, is SQTIHQWPATLVQPVGSPLSLECTVEGTSNPNLYWYRQAAGRGLQLLFYSVGIGQISSEVPQNLSASRPQDRQFILSSKKLLLSDSGFYLCAWSGDSYSNQPQHFGDGTRLSIL.

CDR3 protein: CASSTLAGGSSYEQYF. In DNA form, the CDR3 reads TGTGCCAGCAGCACACTAGCGGGGGGGAGCTCCTACGAGCAGTACTTC. This chain uses TRBV9 with TRBJ2-7; 13 bases agree with TRBD2. Trimming at V came to 4 bases and at J to 0 bases, leaving 4 bases not matched to a gene. CDR1 and CDR2 from the germline V gene are SGDLS and YYNGEE. The CDR3 length is 16 residues. Drawing the rest from reference TRBV9 and TRBJ2-7, the complete variable domain is DSGVTQTPKHLITATGQRVTLRCSPRSGDLSVYWYQQSLDQGLQFLIQYYNGEERAKGNILERFSAQQFPDLHSELNLSSLELGDSALYFCASSTLAGGSSYEQYFGPGTRLTVT.

This clone appeared once. This chain links TRBV11-3 with TRBJ2-1; D ambiguous. The germline CDR1 and CDR2 sequences are SGHNT and YENEEA. The V gene lost 4 bases and the J gene lost 1 base, with 11 bases spanning the gap. The CDR3 sequence is 15 residues long. The CDR3 DNA reads as TGTGCCAGCAGCTCCAGGTTGGTGTCCTACAATGAGCAGTTCTTC. Protein sequence: CASSSRLVSYNEQFF.

The chain recombines TRBV7-2 with TRBJ1-2; perhaps TRBD1 as D (6 bases). V shed 1 base and J shed 2 bases, with 14 bases lying between them. Germline values: CDR1 SGHTA, CDR2 FQGNSA. CDR3 length equals 16 residues. The CDR3 DNA follows: TGTGCCAGCAGCTTAGGGGGGGGCAGGGAAAACTATGGCTACACCTTC. Its protein product is CASSLGGGRENYGYTF.

The chain carries TRBV6-5 and TRBJ2-1; D may be TRBD2 (7 bases). The germline V gene encodes CDR1 MNHEY and CDR2 SVGAGI. Trimming removed 7 bases from V and 7 bases from J, with 20 bases in between. CDR3 size: 15 residues. Here the CDR3 reads CASTPLAGADNEQFF. CDR3 nucleotide sequence: TGTGCCAGCACCCCCCTTGCGGGGGCGGATAATGAGCAGTTCTTC.

This rearrangement joins TRBV4-3 to TRBJ2-5, with 12 positions matching TRBD1. CDR1 is LGHNA, CDR2 YSLEER, per germline. Trimming cost V 0 bases and J 4 bases; bases outside gene matches: 3. The CDR3 contains 16 residues. CDR3 residues: CASSQDGTGGAETQYF. The CDR3 bases are TGCGCCAGCAGCCAAGATGGGACAGGGGGCGCAGAGACCCAGTACTTC.

The gene calls are TRBV7-2 and TRBJ2-7; no reliable D call. Between the trimmed V and J ends, which lost 4 bases and 3 bases, there was a span of 4 bases. CDR1 and CDR2 (germline): SGHTA, FQGNSA. CDR3 length: 11 residues. CDR3 protein: CASSSLYEQYF. The CDR3 coding sequence is TGTGCCAGCAGCTCCCTCTACGAGCAGTACTTC.

The gene calls are TRBV6-5 and TRBJ1-5, with 10 positions matching TRBD1. This CDR3 spans 15 amino acids. Looked up from germline, CDR1 is MNHEY and CDR2 is SVGAGI. The trim removed 5 bases at V and 10 bases at J, leaving 11 bases unmatched. For the CDR3, the DNA is TGTGCCAGCAGTCCCCGGACAGGGGGTTTCGATCCCCAGCATTTT. It specifies CASSPRTGGFDPQHF.

V is TRBV5-1 and J is TRBJ2-4; TRBD1 matches 9 bases. The CDR3 extends over 17 amino acids. Germline trimming cut 2 bases from V and 9 bases from J; bases unmatched to any gene: 15. Per the germline V gene, CDR1 is SGHRS and CDR2 is YFSETQ. The CDR3 DNA is TGCGCCAGCAGCTTAACTTTGCCCACACAGGGGGCCCTCATTCAGTACTTC. It translates to CASSLTLPTQGALIQYF.

This clone showed up just a few times. The V gene is TRBV2, the J gene TRBJ1-5; tentatively, D is TRBD1 (5 bases). V was pared by 2 bases and J by 4 bases, with 9 bases between. From germline, CDR1 is SNHLY and CDR2 FYNNEI. There are 14 residues in the CDR3. In nucleotides, the CDR3 is TGTGCCAGCAGTGAACGGTCAGGGAATCAGCCCCAGCATTTT. Residues: CASSERSGNQPQHF.

This clone was recorded once. This chain joins TRBV7-9 and TRBJ2-5; 10 bases match TRBD2. V trimming: 5 bases; J trimming: 0 bases; junction bases outside the gene matches: 3. Germline V gene data show CDR1 as SEHNR and CDR2 as FQNEAQ (reference sequence). This CDR3 is 15 amino acids long. The CDR3 DNA reads TGTGCCAGCAGCACGACTAGCGGGTACCAAGAGACCCAGTACTTC. Amino acids: CASSTTSGYQETQYF.

The J gene is TRBJ2-5, the V gene TRBV5-1; the match to TRBD2 covers 12 bases. The V gene's germline CDR1 is SGHRS and CDR2 YFSETQ. With 0 bases clipped from V and 4 bases from J, the junction kept 10 bases outside the gene matches. This CDR3 spans 18 amino acids. The CDR3 nucleotides are TGCGCCAGCAGCTTGGAGCGCCTAGCGGGGGGGCAGGCAGAGACCCAGTACTTC. Translated, it gives CASSLERLAGGQAETQYF.

This clone was observed once. CDR3 loop: CASSSQGVFSHEQYF. Here the CDR3 DNA reads TGCGCCAGCAGCTCCCAGGGTGTTTTTTCCCACGAGCAGTACTTC. V usage is TRBV5-1 and J usage is TRBJ2-7; TRBD1 might be the D (5 bases). The V gene lost 3 bases and the J gene lost 5 bases, with 18 bases spanning the gap. Germline V lookup: CDR1 SGHRS, CDR2 YFSETQ. This CDR3 spans 15 amino acids.

The chain carries TRBV6-5 and TRBJ2-7; 8 bases are a match to TRBD2. The J segment lost 7 bases and the V segment lost 1 base, leaving 6 bases of the junction unmatched. CDR3 length: 14 amino acids. The germline gives CDR1 MNHEY, CDR2 SVGAGI. The CDR3 coding sequence is TGTGCCAGCAGTTACTTCGGGACTAGTGGTGAGCAGTACTTC. As protein: CASSYFGTSGEQYF.